This T cell receptor beta chain was profiled in a study of CD8 T cells in Susac syndrome. Sequencing of TCR beta was carried out in blood CD8+ and CD4+ T cells. Negative isolation yielded CD4+ and CD8+ T cells, and FACS enriched TEMRA cells. The authors reverse transcribed 0.5 to 1 ug RNA with random hexamers. Multiplex PCR with immunoSEQ amplified the TCR beta CDR3 across 54 Vbeta and 13 Jbeta. TCRdb passed the immunoSEQ multiplex PCR reads through MiXCR, listing each CDR3 protein once. The sample lists under 250,000 distinct CDR3 sequences; around 95% were seen once. The germline V gene encodes CDR1 DFQATT and CDR2 SNEGSKA (reference sequence). Trimming cost V 7 bases and J 3 bases; bases outside gene matches: 4. The CDR3 totals 12 residues.

The sample comprised CD4+ T cells from PBMCs. The chain has TRBV20-1 and TRBJ1-2; TRBD1 matches 8 bases. The source is a human donor with multiple sclerosis. CDR3 in DNA: TGCAGTGGTGACAGGGGCGACTATGGCTACACCTTC. This gives the protein CSGDRGDYGYTF.